The T cell receptor (beta chain) described here comes from a study of T-cell reconstitution after alpha-beta-depleted transplantation in children. Study-level results: After transplant, high TCRbeta diversity at day 60 in some patients arose from surviving recipient T cells and thymic progenitors.

J gave up 7 bases and V 3 bases, and 1 base lay outside the gene matches. Per the germline V gene, CDR1 is SGHRS and CDR2 is YFSETQ. This CDR3 contains 15 residues. The count of this clonotype is one. The antigen is undetermined. Construction of the TCRbeta library involved unique molecular identifiers. TCRdb reanalysed the PCR reads using MiXCR and keeps one entry per CDR3 protein. Altogether approximately 27,000 distinct CDR3 sequences are present, about a sixth being singletons, with the ten largest covering less than 45%. This receptor was identified in a male patient aged 2-9 years who had a stem cell transplant for acute lymphoblastic leukemia, so the T cells may come from the graft donor. The sequencing here drew on PBMCs, mostly from graft donor cells, taken 60 days after TCRalphabeta/CD19-depleted stem cell transplant. The chain combines TRBV5-1 with TRBJ2-1, with 16 bases aligning to TRBD2. The CDR3 DNA follows: TGCGCCAGCAGCTCGGGACTAGCGGGAGGGAATGAGCAGTTCTTC. It is translated as CASSSGLAGGNEQFF.